This T cell receptor (beta chain) came from a study of blood T cell repertoires in COVID-19. Under the authors' procedure: Estimation of nucleated cell counts relied on the amplification of reference gene primers. The data were produced by immunoSEQ multiplex PCR, yet TCRdb's version contains in-frame clones alone and is incomplete. Clone size and the V and J calls come from that table; the DNA yielded D and trimming. Of over 250,000 clones in the sample, 75% to 95% were seen once. CDR3 length: 14 amino acids. V was pared by 2 bases and J by 2 bases, with 10 bases between. Germline V gives CDR1 SGHRS, CDR2 YFSETQ.

The genes are TRBV5-1 and TRBJ2-5; D is perhaps TRBD1 (6 bases). The sequence was collected from a woman in her 30s who had recovered from COVID-19. What was sequenced was PBMCs or T cells enriched from blood (not recorded which). CDR3 loop: CASSFGQPQETQYF. CDR3 DNA: TGCGCCAGCAGCTTCGGACAGCCACAAGAGACCCAGTACTTC.